This entry describes one T cell receptor (beta chain). V was pared by 1 base and J by 3 bases, with 12 bases between. The CDR3 has 14 amino acids. Germline CDR1 SQVTM, CDR2 ANQGSEA. These data are taken from a study of blood T cells in healthy people across ages. A sample-barcoded 5' primer and a J-beta primer mix were used in a second PCR of about 7 to 11 cycles. TCRdb fed the 5' RACE reads into MiXCR, producing one record per CDR3 protein. The sample lists over 1,200,000 distinct CDR3 sequences; around 59% were seen once. Input material: blood. The receptor comes from a man between 18 and 29 years old in good health. This rearrangement joins TRBV29-1 to TRBJ1-1; maybe TRBD1 (5 bases). The CDR3 bases are TGCAGCGTTGAAGGACACTTGGGGGACACTGAAGCTTTCTTT. Protein product: CSVEGHLGDTEAFF. The full variable domain, completed using reference TRBV29-1 and TRBJ1-1, is SAVISQKPSRDICQRGTSLTIQCQVDSQVTMMFWYRQQPGQSLTLIATANQGSEATYESGFVIDKFPISRPNLTFSTLTVSNMSPEDSSIYLCSVEGHLGDTEAFFGQGTRLTVV.